Following are 18 T cell receptor beta chains from one sample sequenced in a study of breast tumors, draining lymph nodes, adjacent tissues. Breast cancer patients provided tissue from their axillary draining lymph nodes. TCRdb used MiXCR to reprocess the multiplex PCR reads, holding one entry per CDR3 protein. The profile shows approximately 100,000 distinct CDR3 sequences, 21% of them singletons. The sample consisted of axillary lymph node tissue. The receptors shown here come from a female donor with breast cancer. Some clones in this sample may be carry-over from other donors' samples.

V gene TRBV27 combines with J gene TRBJ1-2; TRBD1 might be the D (5 bases). There are 17 residues in the CDR3. The germline CDR1 and CDR2 sequences are MNHEY and SMNVEV (reference sequence). Trimming took off 5 bases at V and 5 bases at J, with 24 bases between the two ends. DNA of the CDR3: TGTGCCAGCAGTGTCACATCGGGGCTCCGCACTCAATATGGCTACACCTTC. It codes for CASSVTSGLRTQYGYTF.

This clonotype was seen at least ten times. The gene calls are TRBV9 and TRBJ2-1, with D uncertain. Germline V gives CDR1 SGDLS, CDR2 YYNGEE. V gave up 3 bases and J gave up 6 bases, with 16 bases separating them. This CDR3 has 15 residues. The CDR3 here is CASSGSGTSSNEQFF. CDR3 coding DNA: TGTGCCAGCAGCGGCAGTGGTACCAGTTCCAATGAGCAGTTCTTC.

This clonotype was counted ten times or more. V usage is TRBV5-1 and J usage is TRBJ2-5; no clear D. CDR1 and CDR2 (germline): SGHRS, YFSETQ. The CDR3 consists of 14 residues. V dropped 0 bases and J dropped 3 bases, with 9 bases sitting between them. The DNA for the CDR3 is TGCGCCAGCAGCTTGGCCGGCCAGAAAGAGACCCAGTACTTC. It is translated as CASSLAGQKETQYF.

V usage is TRBV3-1 and J usage is TRBJ2-1, with 9 bases that match TRBD2. The CDR3 has 17 residues. Germline V gene data show CDR1 as LGHDT and CDR2 as YNNKEL (reference sequence). The V gene end was trimmed by 0 bases and the J gene end by 6 bases; junction bases not matched to a gene: 9. The CDR3 sequence: CASSQDSAGGSSNEQFF. CDR3 nucleotide sequence: TGTGCCAGCAGCCAAGATTCGGCGGGAGGGTCAAGCAATGAGCAGTTCTTC.

This clonotype was counted at least ten times. The chain combines TRBV20-1 with TRBJ2-7, with 9 bases that match TRBD2. Trimming took 7 bases from V and 2 from J; bases not matched to a gene: 9. Germline assignment: CDR1 DFQATT and CDR2 SNEGSKA (reference sequence). The CDR3 covers 14 residues. The CDR3 sequence: CSGLAGAKPYEQYF. DNA for the CDR3: TGCAGTGGGTTAGCGGGAGCCAAACCCTACGAGCAGTACTTC.

V usage is TRBV5-1 and J usage is TRBJ2-7; D is uncertain. CDR3 length equals 15 residues. CDR1 and CDR2 (germline): SGHRS, YFSETQ. Trimming removed 1 base at V and 3 bases at J, with 14 bases between. CDR3 region: CASSLLHDTFYEQYF. The CDR3 DNA reads TGCGCCAGCAGCTTGCTGCACGACACTTTCTACGAGCAGTACTTC. The complete variable domain, with remaining parts taken from reference TRBV5-1 and TRBJ2-7, reads KAGVTQTPRYLIKTRGQQVTLSCSPISGHRSVSWYQQTPGQGLQFLFEYFSETQRNKGNFPGRFSGRQFSNSRSEMNVSTLELGDSALYLCASSLLHDTFYEQYFGPGTRLTVT.

This clonotype was counted many times. This chain uses TRBV6-6 with TRBJ2-6; D is unresolved. With 0 bases removed from V and 0 bases from J, the gap between germline ends came to 9 bases. The V gene's germline CDR1 is MNHNY and CDR2 SVGAGI (reference sequence). The CDR3 loop spans 17 amino acids. DNA for the CDR3: TGTGCCAGCAGTTACTCCTTTCTGCTCTCTGGGGCCAACGTCCTGACTTTC. This codes for CASSYSFLLSGANVLTF.

There are many counts of this clonotype. This chain links TRBV30 with TRBJ1-6; 12 nucleotides align to TRBD1. The V and J ends lost 3 bases and 9 bases, in that order; junction bases with no gene match: 6. The CDR3 contains 15 residues. CDR1 and CDR2 from the germline V gene are GTSNPN and SVGIG (reference sequence). The CDR3 DNA follows: TGTGCCTGGAGGTCAGGGACAGGGGGCAGTTCACCCCTCCACTTT. This codes for CAWRSGTGGSSPLHF.

The chain carries TRBV3-1 and TRBJ2-3, with TRBD2 matching 9 bases. Looked up from germline, CDR1 is LGHDT and CDR2 is YNNKEL (reference sequence). The CDR3 extends over 15 amino acids. V lost 1 base to trimming and J lost 4 bases; unmatched junction nucleotides: 3. The CDR3 DNA is TGTGCCAGCAGCCAAGGCGGGGGGGCTCCAGATACGCAGTATTTT. This codes for CASSQGGGAPDTQYF.

This clonotype was detected a few times. This chain uses TRBV12-3 or TRBV12-4 with TRBJ2-4; TRBD1 matches at 7 bases. Losses at the gene ends were 1 base for V and 3 bases for J; bases not matched to a gene: 3. This CDR3 is built from 15 residues. CDR3 coding DNA: TGTGCCAGCAGTTTAGGGGGGACAGTCAAAAACATTCAGTACTTC. Amino acid sequence: CASSLGGTVKNIQYF.

This clonotype was observed once. Sequence at one end of the junction differs from germline and may be a read error. The chain couples TRBV11-1 to TRBJ2-5, with 7 nucleotides matching TRBD2. Per the germline V gene, CDR1 is SGHAT and CDR2 is FQDESV (reference sequence). The CDR3 contains 16 residues. Here the CDR3 reads CASSQPGGGQQETQYF. In nucleotides, the CDR3 is TGTGCCAGCAGCCAACCGGGGGGTGGACAACAAGAGACCCAGTATTTC.

For this clonotype: This clone may be a read error of a much larger clone one base away. The gene calls are TRBV6-5 and TRBJ2-1; 7 nucleotides agree with TRBD1. The CDR3 sequence is 15 residues long. Germline V CDR1 and CDR2: MNHEY, SVGAGI. CDR3 nucleotides: TGTGCCAGCAGGTTAGAGGGGGCAACTTACAGTGAGCAGTTCTTC. Its translation is CASRLEGATYSEQFF.

This clonotype appeared many times. This sequence joins TRBV20-1 and TRBJ2-1, with D tentatively TRBD1 (6 bases). Trimming cost V 2 bases and J 8 bases, with 10 bases left between them. This CDR3 contains 12 residues. CDR1 is DFQATT and CDR2 is SNEGSKA in the germline V gene (reference sequence). CDR3 sequence reads: CSARTGPHEQFF. CDR3 coding DNA: TGCAGTGCTAGAACAGGGCCCCATGAGCAGTTCTTC.

To note about this clonotype: A read error may explain this, as a much larger clone is one base away. The V and J genes are TRBV3-1 and TRBJ1-6; D call uncertain. The length of the CDR3 is 12 residues. The ends were cut back, 5 bases at V and 6 bases at J, with 5 bases in the middle. Per germline, CDR1 LGHDT and CDR2 YNNKEL (reference sequence). The CDR3 nucleotides are TGTGCCAGCAGCAATCTTAATTCACCCCTCCACTTT. Amino acids: CASSNLNSPLHF.

The V gene is TRBV27, the J gene TRBJ1-2; D gene ambiguous. The CDR3 extends over 17 amino acids. The germline V and J ends were trimmed by 1 base and 6 bases, with 21 bases remaining between them. The germline V gene encodes CDR1 MNHEY and CDR2 SMNVEV (reference sequence). CDR3 coding DNA: TGTGCCAGCAGTTTATACCCACCACGCAGGTACGGGAATGGCTACACCTTC. Amino acids: CASSLYPPRRYGNGYTF.

As concerns this clonotype: This could be a read error, since a much larger clone is one nucleotide away. The chain recombines TRBV19 with TRBJ2-1; 11 bases fit TRBD1. Unmatched junction bases numbered 4, after V lost 3 bases and J lost 6 bases. The CDR3 loop spans 15 amino acids. Germline lookup yields CDR1 LNHDA and CDR2 SQIVND (reference sequence). The CDR3 bases are TGTGCCAGTAGTATTGGGACAGGGGGGCGCAATGAGCAGTTCTTC. It specifies CASSIGTGGRNEQFF.

This clonotype was recorded many times. The chain links TRBV7-8 to TRBJ1-2, with TRBD1 matching 9 bases. Germline CDR1 is SGHVS and CDR2 is FQNEAQ. J lost 4 bases, V lost 5 bases, and 2 bases had no gene match. The CDR3 is 13 residues long. CDR3 protein: CASSKDRGYGYTF. CDR3 coding DNA: TGTGCCAGCAGCAAGGACAGGGGCTATGGCTACACCTTC.

The chain links TRBV29-1 to TRBJ2-1, with D maybe TRBD2 (6 bases). CDR3 length equals 15 residues. Per germline, CDR1 SQVTM and CDR2 ANQGSEA. V was shortened by 4 bases and J by 4 bases, with 17 bases between the two germline ends. The CDR3 DNA reads as TGCAGCGTTGGCGCTAGCGTCCTAACTTACAATGAGCAGTTCTTC. Its protein product is CSVGASVLTYNEQFF.